The T cell receptor (beta chain) under discussion was sequenced for a study of cytotoxic CD8 clonotypes in ibrutinib-treated CLL. As for the study in general: The response samples were taken once patients had been treated for a median of around 11 months, range 6 to 36.

As to this clone: The antigen remains unidentified.

The planned depth of sequencing spanned 1 in 200,000 to 1 in 1 million T cells. Sequenced by immunoSEQ multiplex PCR; TCRdb stores in-frame clones only, minus some. The sample yields over 140,000 clones, more than 75% seen once. This CDR3 region has 15 residues. Trimming took 7 bases from V and 0 from J, leaving 10 bases between them. The germline V gene encodes CDR1 SNHLY and CDR2 FYNNEI. The study's findings and limits: With treatment, public clonotypes, which were uncommon, either contracted or remained stable.

The receptor comes from a human donor with chronic lymphocytic leukemia. Sample: PBMCs, taken after 36 months of ibrutinib treatment. This chain uses TRBV2 with TRBJ2-6; perhaps TRBD1 as D (5 bases). The CDR3 DNA reads as TGTGCCAGCACTGGCAGGGACTCTGGGGCCAACGTCCTGACTTTC. Its protein is CASTGRDSGANVLTF.